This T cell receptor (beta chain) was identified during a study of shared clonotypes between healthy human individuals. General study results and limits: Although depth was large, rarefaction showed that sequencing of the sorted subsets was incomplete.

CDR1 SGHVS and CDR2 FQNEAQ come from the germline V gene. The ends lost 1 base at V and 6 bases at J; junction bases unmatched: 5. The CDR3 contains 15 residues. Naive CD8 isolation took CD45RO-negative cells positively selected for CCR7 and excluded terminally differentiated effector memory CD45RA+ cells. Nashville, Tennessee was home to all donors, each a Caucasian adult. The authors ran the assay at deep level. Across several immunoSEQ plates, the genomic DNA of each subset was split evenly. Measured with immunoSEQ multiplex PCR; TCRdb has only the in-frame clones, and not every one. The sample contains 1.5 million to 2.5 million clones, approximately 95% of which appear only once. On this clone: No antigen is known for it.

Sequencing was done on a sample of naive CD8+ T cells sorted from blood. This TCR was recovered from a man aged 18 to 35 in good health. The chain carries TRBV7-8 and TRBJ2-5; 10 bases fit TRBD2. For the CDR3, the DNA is TGTGCCAGCAGCTTAGAAGCGGGGGGGCTGAAGACCCAGTACTTC. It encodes CASSLEAGGLKTQYF.